This T cell receptor (beta chain) came from a study of shared clonotypes between healthy human individuals. Whole-study results and caveats: Naive subsets usually exceeded memory subsets in estimated richness.

The table came from immunoSEQ multiplex PCR; TCRdb's copy has only in-frame clones and leaves some out. The sample includes 400,000 to 600,000 clones, 95% to 96% of them seen just once. For this clone: Its target is unknown.

Germline values: CDR1 SGHTA, CDR2 FQGTGA. Trimming took 5 bases from V and 6 from J, leaving 12 bases between them. The CDR3 loop spans 13 amino acids. This chain joins TRBV7-3 and TRBJ2-3; D uncertain. The TCR originated in a woman in her twenties or thirties in good health. Sequencing used naive CD4+ T cells sorted from blood. The subset was: CD45RA+ positively selected. The CDR3 region has the DNA TGTGCCAGCAGCACTTCTACGCTCGATACGCAGTATTTT. It is translated as CASSTSTLDTQYF.